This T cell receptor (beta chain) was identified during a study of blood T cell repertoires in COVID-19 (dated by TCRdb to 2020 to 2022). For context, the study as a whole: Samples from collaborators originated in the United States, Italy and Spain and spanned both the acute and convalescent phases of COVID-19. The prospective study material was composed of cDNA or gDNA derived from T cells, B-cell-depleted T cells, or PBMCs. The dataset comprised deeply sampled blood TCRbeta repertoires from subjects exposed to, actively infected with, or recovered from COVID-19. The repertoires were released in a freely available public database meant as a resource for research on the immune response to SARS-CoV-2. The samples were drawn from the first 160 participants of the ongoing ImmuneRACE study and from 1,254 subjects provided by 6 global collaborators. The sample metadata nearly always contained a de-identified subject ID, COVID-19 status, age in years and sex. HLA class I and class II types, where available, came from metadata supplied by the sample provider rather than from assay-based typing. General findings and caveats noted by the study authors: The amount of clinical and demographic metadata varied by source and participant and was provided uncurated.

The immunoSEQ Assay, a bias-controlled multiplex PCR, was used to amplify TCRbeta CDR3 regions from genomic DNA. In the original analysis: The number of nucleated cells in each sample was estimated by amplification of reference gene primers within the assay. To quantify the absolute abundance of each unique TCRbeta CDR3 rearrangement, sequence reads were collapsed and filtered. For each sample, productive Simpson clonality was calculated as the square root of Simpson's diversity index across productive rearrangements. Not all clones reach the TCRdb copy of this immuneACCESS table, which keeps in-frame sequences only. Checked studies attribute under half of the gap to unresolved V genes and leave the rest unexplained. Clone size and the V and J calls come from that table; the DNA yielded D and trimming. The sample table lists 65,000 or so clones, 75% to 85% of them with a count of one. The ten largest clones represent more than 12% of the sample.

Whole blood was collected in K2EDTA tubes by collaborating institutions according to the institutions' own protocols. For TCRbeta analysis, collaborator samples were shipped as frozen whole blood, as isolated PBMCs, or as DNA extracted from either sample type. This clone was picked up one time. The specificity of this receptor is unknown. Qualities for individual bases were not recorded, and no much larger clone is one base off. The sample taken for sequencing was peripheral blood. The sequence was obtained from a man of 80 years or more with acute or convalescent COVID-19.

The nucleotides read TGTGCCAGCTCACCAAGCCCAGGGGGATTAGTTCAGCCCCAGCATTTT. Translated, this is CASSPSPGGLVQPQHF. The chain is encoded by TRBV18 joined to TRBJ1-5; TRBD1 matches 7 bases in the middle. The CDR3 sequence holds 16 residues, the cysteine and phenylalanine included. Only the CDR3 part of the read is kept: 48 bases, read in frame from the first base. Trimming accounts for 2 bases at V and 6 bases at J, while the number of junction bases matched to no gene is 10. Reading the germline V gene gives CDR1 KGHSH and CDR2 LQKENI.